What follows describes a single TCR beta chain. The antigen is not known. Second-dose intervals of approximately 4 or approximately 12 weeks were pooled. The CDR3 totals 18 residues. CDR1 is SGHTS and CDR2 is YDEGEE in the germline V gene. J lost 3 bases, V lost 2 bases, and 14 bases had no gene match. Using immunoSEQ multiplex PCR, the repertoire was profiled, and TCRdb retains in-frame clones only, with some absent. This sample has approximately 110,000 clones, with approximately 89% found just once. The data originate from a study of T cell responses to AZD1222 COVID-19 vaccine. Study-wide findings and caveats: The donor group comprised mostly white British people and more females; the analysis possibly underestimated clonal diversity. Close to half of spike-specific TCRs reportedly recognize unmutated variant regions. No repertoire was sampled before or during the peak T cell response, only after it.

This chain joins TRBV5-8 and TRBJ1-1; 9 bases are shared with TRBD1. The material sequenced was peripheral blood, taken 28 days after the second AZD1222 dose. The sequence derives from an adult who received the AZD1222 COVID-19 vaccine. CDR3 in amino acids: CASSFSDRGQGGDTEAFF. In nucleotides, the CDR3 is TGTGCCAGCAGCTTCTCTGACCGGGGACAGGGAGGGGACACTGAAGCTTTCTTT.